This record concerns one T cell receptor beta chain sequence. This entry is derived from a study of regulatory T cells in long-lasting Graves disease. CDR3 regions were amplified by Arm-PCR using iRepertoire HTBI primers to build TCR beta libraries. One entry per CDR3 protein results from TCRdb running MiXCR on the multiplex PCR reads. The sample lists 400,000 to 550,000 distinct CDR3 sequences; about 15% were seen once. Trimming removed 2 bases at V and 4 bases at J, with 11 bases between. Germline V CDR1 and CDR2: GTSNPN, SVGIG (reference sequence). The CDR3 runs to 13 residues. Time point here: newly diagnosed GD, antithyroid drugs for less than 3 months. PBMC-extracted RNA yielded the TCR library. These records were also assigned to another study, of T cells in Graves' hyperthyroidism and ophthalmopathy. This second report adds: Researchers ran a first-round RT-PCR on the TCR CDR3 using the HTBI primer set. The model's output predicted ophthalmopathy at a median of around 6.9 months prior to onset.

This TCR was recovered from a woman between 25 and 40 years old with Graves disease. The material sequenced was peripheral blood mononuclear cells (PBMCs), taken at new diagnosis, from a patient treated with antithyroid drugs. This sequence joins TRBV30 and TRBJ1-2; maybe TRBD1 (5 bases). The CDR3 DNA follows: TGTGCCTGGAGTTTAGCGGGGCCCTATGGCTACACCTTC. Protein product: CAWSLAGPYGYTF.